The next 17 T cell receptor beta chains were all read from a single sample in a study of blood T cell repertoires in COVID-19. Assay used: immunoSEQ multiplex PCR; TCRdb lists only in-frame clones, some missing. Of just over 60,000 clones in the sample, around four fifths were seen once. The specimen sequenced was peripheral blood. The receptors shown here come from a man in his thirties or forties with COVID-19, enrolled during active disease.

The chain joins TRBV27 to TRBJ1-5; a weak D match, TRBD1 (6 bases). The V and J ends lost 5 bases and 0 bases respectively, with 26 bases between them. This CDR3 spans 20 amino acids. Germline CDR1 MNHEY, CDR2 SMNVEV (reference sequence). The CDR3 sequence is CASSPRTVSPVENSNQPQHF. CDR3 DNA: TGTGCCAGCAGTCCCCGGACAGTTTCCCCGGTGGAGAATAGCAATCAGCCCCAGCATTTT.

The chain employs TRBV2 and TRBJ1-6; D call uncertain. The ends were cut back, 1 base at V and 5 bases at J, with 12 bases in the middle. The CDR3 has 16 amino acids. Looked up from germline, CDR1 is SNHLY and CDR2 is FYNNEI. Here the CDR3 reads CASSEENRRNNSPLHF. The CDR3 coding sequence is TGTGCCAGCAGTGAAGAGAACAGACGAAATAATTCACCCCTCCACTTT.

The chain joins TRBV9 to TRBJ2-7, with 12 bases fitting TRBD2. Germline values: CDR1 SGDLS, CDR2 YYNGEE. With 3 bases clipped from V and 6 bases from J, the junction kept 4 bases outside the gene matches. There are 14 residues in the CDR3. The CDR3: CASSAGLAGSEQYF. In nucleotides, the CDR3 is TGTGCCAGCAGCGCGGGACTAGCGGGTAGCGAGCAGTACTTC.

V is TRBV30 and J is TRBJ2-5; maybe TRBD1 (5 bases). Trimming removed 6 bases at V and 5 bases at J, with 25 bases between. Per the germline V gene, CDR1 is GTSNPN and CDR2 is SVGIG (reference sequence). The CDR3 has 16 amino acids. CDR3 residues: CACFPPGNPSQETQYF. The CDR3 nucleotides are TGTGCCTGCTTCCCCCCAGGGAATCCGAGCCAGGAGACCCAGTACTTC.

This sequence joins TRBV6-5 and TRBJ1-2; 7 nucleotides agree with TRBD1. The V and J ends lost 6 bases and 6 bases, in that order; junction bases with no gene match: 10. The CDR3 sequence is 14 residues long. Germline CDR1 reads MNHEY; CDR2 reads SVGAGI. The CDR3: CASSYTGAADGYTF. The CDR3 DNA sequence: TGTGCCAGCAGCTACACAGGGGCGGCGGATGGCTACACCTTC.

The CDR3 reads CASSPGLAGVEQYF. The CDR3 DNA reads TGTGCCAGCAGCCCAGGACTAGCGGGAGTAGAGCAGTACTTC. The rearrangement uses TRBV6-2 or TRBV6-3 and TRBJ2-7, with 13 bases aligning to TRBD2. This CDR3 region has 14 residues. CDR1 MNHEY and CDR2 SVGEGT come from the germline V gene. V lost 6 bases to trimming and J lost 7 bases; unmatched junction nucleotides: 6.

The rearrangement uses TRBV4-1 and TRBJ2-7, with a possible D match to TRBD2 (6 bases). V was clipped by 4 bases and J by 0 bases, with 28 bases between them. Germline V gene lookup returns CDR1 MGHRA and CDR2 YSYEKL. The CDR3 loop spans 20 amino acids. DNA for the CDR3: TGCGCCAGCAGCCCCGGACCTTTAGCGGACCGAACTACATACTCCTACGAGCAGTACTTC. Protein sequence: CASSPGPLADRTTYSYEQYF.

The rearrangement links TRBV19 to TRBJ2-7, with 7 bases aligning to TRBD2. The germline V gene encodes CDR1 LNHDA and CDR2 SQIVND (reference sequence). J lost 1 base, V lost 4 bases, and 7 bases had no gene match. The CDR3 spans 15 residues. Here the CDR3 DNA reads TGTGCCAGTAGTAATCCTACAGCGGGGTCCTACGAGCAGTACTTC. It yields the protein CASSNPTAGSYEQYF.

This chain uses TRBV7-2 with TRBJ2-1; 8 bases are a match to TRBD2. Germline CDR1 and CDR2: SGHTA and FQGNSA. Losses at the gene ends were 1 base for V and 0 bases for J; bases not matched to a gene: 2. The CDR3 extends over 16 amino acids. The CDR3 DNA reads TGTGCCAGCAGCTTAGGGAGCGGGAGCTCCTACAATGAGCAGTTCTTC. Its protein is CASSLGSGSSYNEQFF. The full variable domain, in which reference TRBV7-2 and TRBJ2-1 provide the parts outside the CDR3, is GAGVSQSPSNKVTEKGKDVELRCDPISGHTALYWYRQSLGQGLEFLIYFQGNSAPDKSGLPSDRFSAERTGGSVSTLTIQRTQQEDSAVYLCASSLGSGSSYNEQFFGPGTRLTVL.

This clone came up a few times. The chain combines TRBV18 with TRBJ1-1; perhaps TRBD1 as D (6 bases). V dropped 2 bases and J dropped 4 bases, with 14 bases sitting between them. CDR3 length: 15 amino acids. Germline CDR1 and CDR2: KGHSH and LQKENI. CDR3: CASSPGGARGTEAFF. Here the CDR3 DNA reads TGTGCCAGCTCACCAGGGGGGGCTCGAGGCACTGAAGCTTTCTTT.

The chain has TRBV3-1 (or the pseudogene TRBV3-2) and TRBJ1-2; the match to TRBD1 covers 7 bases. This CDR3 has 16 residues. J lost 1 base, V lost 6 bases, and 11 bases had no gene match. Per germline, CDR1 LGHDT and CDR2 YNNKEL (reference sequence). The CDR3 DNA follows: TGTGCCAGCAGACAGGGGCGGGACAGCGTTAACTATGGCTACACCTTC. It specifies CASRQGRDSVNYGYTF.

The CDR3 protein is CASSESNYGSGNTIYF. As DNA, the CDR3 is TGTGCCAGCAGTGAATCGAACTACGGCTCTGGAAACACCATATATTTT. This rearrangement joins TRBV28 to TRBJ1-3; D is ambiguous. The CDR3 length is 16 residues. Germline-derived CDR1 and CDR2 are MDHEN and SYDVKM. V lost 5 bases and J 0 bases, leaving 14 bases between the germline ends.

This clone was recorded once. The rearrangement joins TRBV28 to TRBJ1-2; TRBD1 agrees at 7 bases. This CDR3 spans 13 amino acids. With V trimmed by 5 bases and J by 3 bases, 3 bases remained unmatched. From germline, CDR1 is MDHEN and CDR2 SYDVKM. CDR3 region: CASSHQGDYGYTF. The CDR3 bases are TGTGCCAGCAGTCACCAGGGGGACTATGGCTACACCTTC.

The chain joins TRBV6-6 to TRBJ1-2; D possibly corresponds to TRBD1 (6 bases). V was trimmed by 8 bases and J by 2 bases, leaving 12 bases between them. This CDR3 region has 13 residues. Germline V lookup: CDR1 MNHNY, CDR2 SVGAGI (reference sequence). CDR3 in amino acids: CASRGQGNYGYTF. As DNA, the CDR3 is TGTGCCAGCCGGGGCCAGGGGAACTATGGCTACACCTTC.

The V call is TRBV6-6, the J call TRBJ1-4, with a weak D call TRBD1 (5 bases). Trimming took off 0 bases at V and 12 bases at J, with 5 bases between the two ends. The CDR3 is made up of 11 amino acids. Germline loops: CDR1 MNHNY, CDR2 SVGAGI (reference sequence). CDR3 sequence (DNA): TGTGCCAGCAGTTACTCGGGGCAACTGTTTTTT. Encoded protein: CASSYSGQLFF.

This sequence joins TRBV19 and TRBJ1-5; no clear D. The V gene's germline CDR1 is LNHDA and CDR2 SQIVND (reference sequence). Deletions cut 0 bases from V and 4 bases from J, with 7 bases between. The CDR3 spans 14 residues. The DNA of the CDR3 is TGTGCCAGTAGTATAGACTTCACTAATCAGCCCCAGCATTTT. It translates to CASSIDFTNQPQHF.

The V call is TRBV7-9, the J call TRBJ1-2, with D hard to call. Germline V lookup: CDR1 SEHNR, CDR2 FQNEAQ (reference sequence). This CDR3 region has 11 residues. Trimming cost V 1 base and J 8 bases, with 5 bases left between them. CDR3 residues: CASSLVRGYTF. The CDR3 coding sequence is TGTGCCAGCAGCTTAGTTAGAGGCTACACCTTC.